This T cell receptor (beta chain) is drawn from a study of T cells of healthy individuals (dated by TCRdb to 2016 to 2019). Note on this clonotype: This receptor's antigen is unknown. Per-nucleotide qualities are absent, and no much larger clonotype sits a single base away.

Library creation used 5' RACE. Sequencer: Illumina MiSeq. The raw public reads went through TCRdb reprocessing: fastp at Q25, MiXCR clone calling, in-frame beta chains kept. Merged by CDR3 protein, the rows form single entries marked with the most common genes and DNA. The sample table shows 55,000 to 65,000 distinct CDR3 sequences, and about a sixth are seen once. Of the sample, less than 6% falls within the top ten clones. Compared with germline, V lacks 1 base and J lacks 6 bases; bases without a gene match: 9. There are 15 amino acids in the CDR3, from cysteine to phenylalanine inclusive. The retained sequence is limited to the CDR3, 45 bases, with the frame set at the first base. The germline V gene specifies SQVTM as CDR1 and ANQGSEA as CDR2.

Here the chain combines TRBV29-1 and TRBJ2-3, with TRBD2 identical over 8 junction bases. This sequence originates from a human donor in good health. This receptor carries the CDR3 CSVEGMAGGPDTQYF. The DNA is TGCAGCGTTGAAGGGATGGCGGGAGGACCCGATACGCAGTATTTT.